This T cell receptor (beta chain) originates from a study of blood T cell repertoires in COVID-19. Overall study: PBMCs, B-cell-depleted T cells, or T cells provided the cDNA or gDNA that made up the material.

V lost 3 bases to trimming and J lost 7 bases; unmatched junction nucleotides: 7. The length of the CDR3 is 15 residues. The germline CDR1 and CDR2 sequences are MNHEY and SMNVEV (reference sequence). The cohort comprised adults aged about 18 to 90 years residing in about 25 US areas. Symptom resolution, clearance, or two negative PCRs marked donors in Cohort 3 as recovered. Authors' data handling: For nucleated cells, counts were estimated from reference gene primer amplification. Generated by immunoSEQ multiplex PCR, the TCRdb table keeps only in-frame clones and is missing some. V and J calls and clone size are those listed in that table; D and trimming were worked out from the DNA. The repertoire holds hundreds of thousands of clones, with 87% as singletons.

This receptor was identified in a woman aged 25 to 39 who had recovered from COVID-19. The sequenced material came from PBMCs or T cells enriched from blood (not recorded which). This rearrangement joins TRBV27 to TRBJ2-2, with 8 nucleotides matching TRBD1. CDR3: CASSFLTGADGELFF. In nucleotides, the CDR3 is TGTGCCAGCAGTTTTTTGACAGGGGCTGACGGGGAGCTGTTTTTT.